A single T cell receptor (beta chain) is shown here with its context. The target antigen is unknown. The entry originates in a study of PD-1 blockade in classical Hodgkin lymphoma. Profiled with immunoSEQ multiplex PCR; TCRdb holds only in-frame clones, not every one. This table has about 94,000 clones, 89% appearing once. There are 15 residues in the CDR3. Germline CDR1 and CDR2: SGHNT and YYREEE (reference sequence). V gave up 2 bases and J gave up 2 bases, with 12 bases separating them. Every patient relapsed after autologous stem cell transplantation, and brentuximab vedotin exposure varied. Study-wide points: Similar baseline diversity was found in complete responders and newly diagnosed patients. According to reports, newly diagnosed patients had lower baseline TCR diversity than healthy donors, and relapsed/refractory patients had lower baseline TCR diversity still. CD4+ TCR diversity climbed significantly by C4D1, unlike CD8+ TCR diversity.

This receptor was obtained from a human donor with classical Hodgkin lymphoma. Sample: peripheral blood mononuclear cells (PBMCs), taken before the second cycle of nivolumab. The V call is TRBV5-4, the J call TRBJ2-3, with D perhaps TRBD1 or TRBD2 (5 bases each). CDR3 loop: CASSFGGAVTDTQYF. The CDR3 DNA sequence: TGTGCCAGCAGCTTTGGGGGAGCGGTCACAGATACGCAGTATTTT.